This entry lists 12 T cell receptor beta chains sequenced from one sample in a study of vaccination effects on CD4 cells after COVID-19. Viral peptide pool expansion of antigen-specific CD4+ T cells preceded sequencing in the ViraFEST assay. Culture proceeded for 10 days, and CD4+ T cells were then isolated. The table came from immunoSEQ multiplex PCR; TCRdb's copy has only in-frame clones and leaves some out. The data contain around 54,000 clones, around 85% of them singletons. These receptors have no identified antigens. The sample here was CD4+ T cells from PBMCs cultured with HCoV-229E spike peptides, taken before COVID-19 vaccination. The receptors were gathered from a human donor who received a COVID-19 vaccine.

The chain employs TRBV3-1 (or the pseudogene TRBV3-2) and TRBJ2-2, with 7 bases fitting TRBD1. The junction had 12 bases not matched to a gene; V was cut back by 4 bases and J by 4 bases. From germline, CDR1 is LGHDT and CDR2 YNNKEL (reference sequence). The CDR3 sequence is 17 residues long. The CDR3 protein is CASSRLGDSKFTGELFF. The CDR3 DNA reads as TGTGCCAGCAGCCGGCTTGGGGACAGCAAATTCACCGGGGAGCTGTTTTTT.

This clone occurred once. This chain joins TRBV6-1 and TRBJ2-5; 9 bases align to TRBD2. Germline values: CDR1 MNHNS, CDR2 SASEGT. The CDR3 totals 15 residues. V shed 2 bases, J shed 5 bases, and the junction held 6 bases outside the gene matches. In DNA form, the CDR3 reads TGTGCCAGCAGTGAACTGCGGGGGGGGTACGAGACCCAGTACTTC. Protein sequence: CASSELRGGYETQYF.

The gene calls are TRBV5-1 and TRBJ2-6, with TRBD1 identical over 7 bases. V dropped 2 bases and J dropped 0; count of bases not matched to a gene: 8. The CDR3 has 18 residues. Germline V CDR1 and CDR2: SGHRS, YFSETQ. In DNA form, the CDR3 reads TGCGCCAGCAGCTTCCAGACAGGGTACAGCTCTGGGGCCAACGTCCTGACTTTC. It yields the protein CASSFQTGYSSGANVLTF.

The chain links TRBV29-1 to TRBJ1-1; 8 nucleotides line up with TRBD1. CDR1 SQVTM and CDR2 ANQGSEA come from the germline V gene. The ends lost 6 bases at V and 4 bases at J; junction bases unmatched: 10. The CDR3 runs 14 residues. CDR3 DNA: TGCAGCGTAATACCAGGGGGCGCGGGCACTGAAGCTTTCTTT. Translation gives CSVIPGGAGTEAFF.

The CDR3 loop reads CASSPGQDRDTYTF. The CDR3 DNA sequence: TGTGCCAGTAGTCCGGGACAGGACAGGGATACCTACACCTTC. The genes are TRBV19 and TRBJ1-2, with 8 bases matching TRBD1. Trimming at V came to 5 bases and at J to 10 bases, leaving 12 bases not matched to a gene. Germline V CDR1 and CDR2: LNHDA, SQIVND (reference sequence). CDR3 length: 14 residues.

The chain combines TRBV6-1 with TRBJ2-5; a possible D gene is TRBD1 (5 bases). The CDR3 consists of 12 residues. Per germline, CDR1 MNHNS and CDR2 SASEGT. Trimming cost V 8 bases and J 2 bases, with 9 bases left between them. As DNA, the CDR3 is TGTGCCAGCCGTACAGGACAAGAGACCCAGTACTTC. It translates to CASRTGQETQYF.

This clone came up a few times. V is TRBV2 and J is TRBJ2-1, with no clear D. The length of the CDR3 is 13 residues. Germline-derived CDR1 and CDR2 are SNHLY and FYNNEI. V was trimmed by 3 bases and J by 4 bases, leaving 7 bases between them. The CDR3 bases are TGTGCCAGCAGTGATCCCAGGTACAATGAGCAGTTCTTC. This translates into CASSDPRYNEQFF.

The genes are TRBV4-3 and TRBJ1-4, with no clear D. The V end was cut by 1 base, the J end by 3 bases, with 15 bases between. This CDR3 is 17 amino acids long. Germline CDR1 and CDR2: LGHNA and YSLEER. Here the CDR3 DNA reads TGCGCCAGCAGCCAAGTAGCGGGTCCAGGAGCTAATGAAAAACTGTTTTTT. This codes for CASSQVAGPGANEKLFF.

The genes are TRBV18 and TRBJ2-1, with unresolved D. The V gene lost 3 bases and the J gene lost 5 bases, with 17 bases spanning the gap. Germline CDR1 KGHSH, CDR2 LQKENI. The CDR3 runs to 16 residues. CDR3 amino acids: CASSPQWAVGHNEQFF. For the CDR3, the DNA is TGTGCCAGCTCACCTCAATGGGCCGTAGGTCACAATGAGCAGTTCTTC. Supplemented by reference TRBV18 and TRBJ2-1, the full variable domain reads NAGVMQNPRHLVRRRGQEARLRCSPMKGHSHVYWYRQLPEEGLKFMVYLQKENIIDESGMPKERFSAEFPKEGPSILRIQQVVRGDSAAYFCASSPQWAVGHNEQFFGPGTRLTVL.

The rearrangement uses TRBV6-5 and TRBJ1-1; D possibly corresponds to TRBD1 (6 bases). The CDR3 consists of 14 residues. The V end lost 6 bases, the J end lost 1 base, and 12 bases lay between the germline ends. Germline V gene data show CDR1 as MNHEY and CDR2 as SVGAGI. This chain's CDR3 is CASRSSGANTEAFF. The CDR3 nucleotides read TGTGCCAGCAGGTCGTCGGGGGCGAACACTGAAGCTTTCTTT.

This clone has just one count. V is TRBV7-3 and J is TRBJ1-3; unclear D gene. The CDR3 sequence is 15 residues long. Germline CDR1 reads SGHTA; CDR2 reads FQGTGA. The V end was cut by 5 bases, the J end by 4 bases, with 15 bases between. CDR3 sequence: CASSPIPGPGNTIYF. The CDR3 bases are TGTGCCAGCAGCCCCATACCGGGTCCAGGAAACACCATATATTTT.

This sequence joins TRBV7-3 and TRBJ1-6; 8 bases line up with TRBD1. V was pared by 5 bases and J by 10 bases, with 10 bases of the junction left unmatched. CDR1 SGHTA and CDR2 FQGTGA come from the germline V gene. The CDR3 is made up of 15 amino acids. The CDR3 protein is CASSPTGGEHSPLHF. The CDR3 nucleotides are TGTGCCAGCAGCCCTACAGGGGGGGAGCACTCACCCCTCCACTTT. Full variable domain (outside the CDR3, taken from reference TRBV7-3 and TRBJ1-6): GAGVSQTPSNKVTEKGKYVELRCDPISGHTALYWYRQSLGQGPEFLIYFQGTGAADDSGLPNDRFFAVRPEGSVSTLKIQRTERGDSAVYLCASSPTGGEHSPLHFGNGTRLTVT.